The 5 T cell receptor beta chains given below trace back to one sample, sequenced in a study of Ad26.COV2.S vaccination and SARS-CoV-2 variants. Indicated treatment: about 20 received Ad26.COV2.S at low or high dose, single or two shots; roughly five received placebo; per-sample allocation not given. Day 63 after the first injection of vaccine or placebo was the sampling time. Clones were read by immunoSEQ multiplex PCR, and TCRdb kept only the in-frame ones, dropping some. The sample shows about 350,000 clones, roughly 81% of them seen only once. This sample comprised peripheral blood, obtained in a trial of Ad26.COV2.S vaccine versus placebo. The source is a person between 18 and 65 years old who received the Ad26.COV2.S COVID-19 vaccine or a placebo.

This clone was counted a few times. V and J are TRBV18 and TRBJ2-1; maybe TRBD2 (5 bases). Germline CDR1 is KGHSH and CDR2 is LQKENI. Between the trimmed V and J ends, which lost 3 bases and 5 bases, there was a span of 11 bases. CDR3 size: 14 residues. The CDR3 DNA follows: TGTGCCAGCTCACCGGCGGAGCGGAACAATGAGCAGTTCTTC. This sequence encodes CASSPAERNNEQFF.

This chain joins TRBV5-1 and TRBJ2-2; 13 nucleotides match TRBD2. J gave up 0 bases and V 0 bases, and 5 bases lay outside the gene matches. CDR1 and CDR2 (germline): SGHRS, YFSETQ. This CDR3 comprises 19 residues. The CDR3 protein is CASSLAGTSGTTNTGELFF. The CDR3 DNA is TGCGCCAGCAGCTTGGCCGGGACTAGCGGGACTACGAACACCGGGGAGCTGTTTTTT.

The V and J genes are TRBV5-6 and TRBJ1-4; D unresolved. The CDR3 is 15 amino acids. V dropped 1 base and J dropped 4 bases, with 11 bases sitting between them. Germline CDR1 is SGHDT and CDR2 is YYEEEE. CDR3 region: CASSLLRDSNEKLFF. The CDR3, as DNA: TGTGCCAGCAGCTTGCTCCGGGATAGTAATGAAAAACTGTTTTTT.

The chain carries TRBV27 and TRBJ2-4; TRBD1 or TRBD2 may be the D gene (5 bases each). Germline CDR1 reads MNHEY; CDR2 reads SMNVEV (reference sequence). The length of the CDR3 is 11 residues. V lost 4 bases to trimming and J lost 8 bases, with 6 bases between them. The CDR3 reads CASSSGHIQYF. The CDR3 DNA sequence: TGTGCCAGCAGTTCGGGGCACATTCAGTACTTC.

J is TRBJ2-1 and V is TRBV24-1; no definite D call. The CDR3 is 16 amino acids. The V gene lost 0 bases and the J gene lost 4 bases, with 12 bases spanning the gap. Germline CDR1 KGHDR, CDR2 SFDVKD. CDR3 in DNA: TGTGCCACCAGTGATTTGCAGAGGCCGGGTTACAATGAGCAGTTCTTC. The encoded protein is CATSDLQRPGYNEQFF.